This T cell receptor beta chain was retrieved from a study of T cells in Graves' hyperthyroidism and ophthalmopathy. Overall study results and limits: Blood also showed most of the thyroid clonotypes that were expanded above 0.001.

This clonotype came up many times. What it binds is unknown. Subjects with ophthalmopathy showed a Clinical Activity Score no lower than 3, a NOSPECS grade no lower than 4, and a duration shorter than 3 months. Out of approximately 9.9 ml of fresh peripheral blood came the PBMCs. It was RNA transcripts that yielded the amplified TCR beta CDR3 regions. Using the HTBI primer set, a first-round RT-PCR was run on the TCR CDR3. TCRdb redid the calling of the multiplex PCR reads with MiXCR, one entry per CDR3 protein. The sample shows fewer than 550,000 distinct CDR3 sequences, roughly 24% of them seen only once. This CDR3 contains 12 residues. CDR1 is MNHEY, CDR2 SVGAGI, per germline. V lost 3 bases to trimming and J lost 4 bases, with 6 bases between them.

The J gene is TRBJ1-1, the V gene TRBV6-5, with unresolved D. Input material: blood. The TCR originated in a woman under 40 with Graves' ophthalmopathy. The CDR3 sequence is CASSYTSTEAFF. The CDR3 nucleotides are TGTGCCAGCAGTTATACGAGCACTGAAGCTTTCTTT.